This is a list of T cell receptor beta chains from one sample in a study of cytomegalovirus exposure and HLA in healthy donors. Profiling relied on immunoSEQ multiplex PCR, and the TCRdb table lists in-frame clones only, not all of them. The repertoire consists of some 210,000 clones, with roughly 84% occurring once and the leading ten covering approximately 2%. Sequencing was performed on PBMCs. These TCRs come from a woman younger than 35 in good health and CMV-seropositive. The CDR3 runs from the conserved cysteine through the conserved F or W. The D gene is left open where the match is weak. The size entry is marked missing in some rows and otherwise reads once, few, many or a size class.

V gene,D gene,clone size,J gene,CDR3 length,CDR3 DNA,CDR3 protein
TRBV30,-,-,TRBJ1-1,13,TGTGCCTGGCAAAGTGGGCTCAACACTGAAGCTTTCTTT,CAWQSGLNTEAFF
TRBV28,TRBD2,-,TRBJ2-2,16,TGTGCCAGCAGTCTCAATAGCGGGAGTGGCTCCGGGGAGCTGTTTTTT,CASSLNSGSGSGELFF
TRBV7-9,-,-,TRBJ1-3,15,TGTGCCAGCAGCTTAGCGCTAGGAGGAGGAAACACCATATATTTT,CASSLALGGGNTIYF
TRBV5-1,TRBD1,once,TRBJ2-2,13,TGCGCCAGCAGCCCGGACAGGGATCGGGAGCTGTTTTTT,CASSPDRDRELFF
TRBV6-6,-,-,TRBJ2-3,11,TGTGCCAGCAGTTCCAGGGGTCTCATACATTTT,CASSSRGLIHF
TRBV5-6,-,-,TRBJ2-7,13,TGTGCCAGCAGCTTGGTCCCGGGACAAGAGCAGTACTTC,CASSLVPGQEQYF
TRBV6-5,-,-,TRBJ2-2,14,TGTGCCAGCAGCACCCTGGGGGGCACCGGGGAGCTGTTTTTT,CASSTLGGTGELFF
TRBV5-1,TRBD1,-,TRBJ2-5,17,TGCGCCAGCAGCAGCCCCAGGGGGCGCGTTTTGCAAGAGACCCAGTACTTC,CASSSPRGRVLQETQYF
TRBV6-5,-,few,TRBJ2-7,12,TGTGCCAGCAGCCCCGGACAGAACGAGCAGTACTTC,CASSPGQNEQYF
TRBV4-1,TRBD1,-,TRBJ2-1,15,TGCGCCAGCAGCCAATCGGACAGGGACAACAATGAGCAGTTCTTC,CASSQSDRDNNEQFF
TRBV30,-,-,TRBJ2-1,13,TGTGCCTGGAGTCAGGTCGGACACGGTGAGCAGTTCTTC,CAWSQVGHGEQFF
TRBV11-2,-,-,TRBJ2-7,16,TGTGCCAGCAGCTTAGCGGGGCGGGAACAAAGGAGAGAGCAGTACTTC,CASSLAGREQRREQYF
TRBV29-1,TRBD2,-,TRBJ2-3,14,TGCAGCGCCTCTAGCGGGACTAGCACAGATACGCAGTATTTT,CSASSGTSTDTQYF
TRBV30,TRBD1,-,TRBJ1-1,15,TGTGCCTGGAGTGTCGACAGGGCATTATACGCTGAAGCTTTCTTT,CAWSVDRALYAEAFF
TRBV28,TRBD1,-,TRBJ1-5,15,TGTGCCAGCAGTTCCACCGGCGGACAGGACCAGCCCCAGCATTTT,CASSSTGGQDQPQHF
TRBV27,-,-,TRBJ2-7,13,TGTGCCAGCAGTAAGACAGGAGCCTACGAGCAGTACTTC,CASSKTGAYEQYF
TRBV27,-,-,TRBJ2-1,14,TGTGCCAGCAGTTTATACCAGACACTCAATGAGCAGTTCTTC,CASSLYQTLNEQFF
TRBV9,-,-,TRBJ2-2,16,TGTGCCAGCAGCGTAGCCGCAGGGGGAGGCACCGGGGAGCTGTTTTTT,CASSVAAGGGTGELFF
TRBV19,-,-,TRBJ1-1,13,TGTGCCAGTAGTATATTTAAGAACACTGAAGCTTTCTTT,CASSIFKNTEAFF
TRBV7-9,TRBD2,-,TRBJ2-1,18,TGTGCCAGCAGCTTAGGACTAGCGGGAGGGCTCTCCTACAATGAGCAGTTCTTC,CASSLGLAGGLSYNEQFF
TRBV9,-,once,TRBJ2-3,16,TGTGCCAGCACCTTAGAGGGGGGGGCAATTTATGATACGCAGTATTTT,CASTLEGGAIYDTQYF
TRBV28,TRBD1,-,TRBJ1-2,14,TGTGCCAGCAGTCCGACAGGGACTAACTATGGCTACACCTTC,CASSPTGTNYGYTF
TRBV5-4,TRBD1,-,TRBJ1-2,13,TGTGCCAGCAGCTCCTCAGGGGGCTATGGCTACACCTTC,CASSSSGGYGYTF
TRBV6-6,TRBD1,-,TRBJ1-3,15,TGTGCCAGCAGTCCCGCGACAGGGATTGGAAACACCATATATTTT,CASSPATGIGNTIYF
TRBV28,-,-,TRBJ2-7,14,TGTGCCAGCAGTTGGGGCGGGGGCACTTACGAGCAGTACTTC,CASSWGGGTYEQYF
TRBV28,TRBD2,-,TRBJ2-7,16,TGTGCCAGCAGTGAAGGGACTAGCGGACGCTCCTACGAGCAGTACTTC,CASSEGTSGRSYEQYF
TRBV6-1,-,-,TRBJ1-5,13,TGTGCCAGCAGACTGATTAGCAATCAGCCCCAGCATTTT,CASRLISNQPQHF
TRBV7-8,TRBD2,-,TRBJ2-7,15,TGTGCCAGCAGCTTCGGGACTACCTCCTCCTACGAGCAGTACTTC,CASSFGTTSSYEQYF
TRBV28,TRBD2,-,TRBJ2-2,19,TGTGCCAGCAGTTCCCTTCCCGGGACTAGCGGGGAGAACACCGGGGAGCTGTTTTTT,CASSSLPGTSGENTGELFF
TRBV5-6,-,-,TRBJ2-7,15,TGTGCCAGCACCGATCTGAGGCGGGTCATCTACGAGCAGTACTTC,CASTDLRRVIYEQYF
TRBV19,-,once,TRBJ1-1,12,TGTGCCAGTAGTATAGAGGGCAGGGGAGCTTTCTTT,CASSIEGRGAFF
TRBV9,TRBD2,-,TRBJ2-7,18,TGTGCCAGCAGCGCCGATCCCGCCCTAGCGGCCCCAGCCTACGAGCAGTACTTC,CASSADPALAAPAYEQYF
TRBV27,-,-,TRBJ2-7,13,TGTGCCAGCAGTTTCCGCCTAGCCCACGAGCAGTACTTC,CASSFRLAHEQYF
TRBV6-1,-,-,TRBJ2-1,14,TGTGCCAGCAGTGGAGGGAGCTCCTACAATGAGCAGTTCTTC,CASSGGSSYNEQFF
TRBV5-4,-,once,TRBJ1-5,16,TGTGCCAGCAGCTTATGGGGCAGGGGACCCAATCAGCCCCAGCATTTT,CASSLWGRGPNQPQHF
TRBV10-3,TRBD1,-,TRBJ1-2,12,TGTGCCATCAGGACAGGGGATTATGGCTACACCTTC,CAIRTGDYGYTF
TRBV6-5,TRBD1,-,TRBJ1-1,15,TGTGCCAGCAGTTACTCAGGGACAGGGGGCATGGAGGCTTTCTTT,CASSYSGTGGMEAFF
TRBV2,-,once,TRBJ2-1,14,TGTGCCAGCAGTGTAACAGTATCCTACAATGAGCAGTTCTTC,CASSVTVSYNEQFF
TRBV6-5,-,-,TRBJ2-1,11,TGTGCCAGCAGTTTGACAGGCCAGCAGTTCTTC,CASSLTGQQFF
TRBV7-9,-,-,TRBJ2-1,13,TGTGCCAGCAGCTTCGGAGGGAACAATGAGCAGTTCTTC,CASSFGGNNEQFF
TRBV28,-,-,TRBJ2-1,16,TGTGCCAGCAGTTTATTGATTCGGGAGAGCTACAATGAGCAGTTCTTC,CASSLLIRESYNEQFF
TRBV28,-,-,TRBJ2-6,14,TGTGCCAGCAGTTTATGTACAACAGGGCCAGAGAACACTTTC,CASSLCTTGPENTF
TRBV27,TRBD1,-,TRBJ2-2,18,TGTGCCAGCAGTTTATATGGCCGGGACAGGGGCTTCGCCGGGGAGCTGTTTTTT,CASSLYGRDRGFAGELFF
TRBV6-5,-,-,TRBJ2-7,13,TGTGCCAGCAGTACGGGACTCGATTACGAGCAGTACTTC,CASSTGLDYEQYF
TRBV7-9,TRBD2,-,TRBJ2-3,17,TGTGCCAGCAGCAGGCGGCGGGAGGGCCAAAGAACAGATACGCAGTATTTT,CASSRRREGQRTDTQYF
TRBV19,-,-,TRBJ1-5,14,TGTGCCAGTAGTCCGCAACGGGGAGCTCAGCCCCAGCATTTT,CASSPQRGAQPQHF
TRBV25-1,TRBD1,-,TRBJ2-3,16,TGTGCCAGCAGTGACCCAGGGGGCGCGATAAAAGATACGCAGTATTTT,CASSDPGGAIKDTQYF
TRBV4-1,TRBD2,-,TRBJ2-7,15,TGCGCCAGCAGCCAAGATTCGCGGGAGGCCTACGAGCAGTACTTC,CASSQDSREAYEQYF
TRBV5-1,-,-,TRBJ2-3,13,TGCGCCAGCAGCCACGTTCGGGCAGATACGCAGTATTTT,CASSHVRADTQYF
TRBV28,TRBD2,-,TRBJ2-5,14,TGTGCCAGCAGTTTAGACATCCAGGGACTAACCAGACACTTC,CASSLDIQGLTRHF
TRBV15,TRBD1,-,TRBJ2-7,15,TGTGCCACCAGCAGAGGCCAGGGGGCCCCCTACGAGCAGTACTTC,CATSRGQGAPYEQYF
TRBV15,TRBD1,-,TRBJ2-1,18,TGTGCCACCAGCAGAGGCGGGACCGGGACAGGGAAATCAAGTGAGCAGTTCTTC,CATSRGGTGTGKSSEQFF
TRBV25-1,TRBD1,-,TRBJ1-2,14,TGTGCCACCACACCGACAGGGGCGCGCTATGGCTACACCTTC,CATTPTGARYGYTF
TRBV11-2,-,-,TRBJ1-4,14,TGTGCCAGCAGAGCAATCCGGGGGTATGAAAAACTGTTTTTT,CASRAIRGYEKLFF
TRBV18,TRBD1,-,TRBJ1-2,16,TGTGCCAGCTCACCGAGAACCGTCGGGACAGGGGATGGCTACACCTTC,CASSPRTVGTGDGYTF
TRBV9,TRBD1,few,TRBJ1-2,13,TGTGCCAGCAGCGACGGGACAGGGGATGGCTACACCTTC,CASSDGTGDGYTF
TRBV18,TRBD1,-,TRBJ2-1,14,TGTGCCAGCTCACTCCTGACAGGGGACAATGAGCAGTTCTTC,CASSLLTGDNEQFF
TRBV28,-,-,TRBJ1-1,14,TGTGCCAGCACCGCTAACTGGGAGGCCACTGAAGCTTTCTTT,CASTANWEATEAFF
TRBV6-5,-,-,TRBJ1-1,12,TGTGCCAGCGGGGCCTTGAACACTGAAGCTTTCTTT,CASGALNTEAFF
TRBV7-6,-,few,TRBJ2-1,16,TGTGCCAGCAGTCTTATTCAGGGAAGCTCCTACAATGAGCAGTTCTTC,CASSLIQGSSYNEQFF